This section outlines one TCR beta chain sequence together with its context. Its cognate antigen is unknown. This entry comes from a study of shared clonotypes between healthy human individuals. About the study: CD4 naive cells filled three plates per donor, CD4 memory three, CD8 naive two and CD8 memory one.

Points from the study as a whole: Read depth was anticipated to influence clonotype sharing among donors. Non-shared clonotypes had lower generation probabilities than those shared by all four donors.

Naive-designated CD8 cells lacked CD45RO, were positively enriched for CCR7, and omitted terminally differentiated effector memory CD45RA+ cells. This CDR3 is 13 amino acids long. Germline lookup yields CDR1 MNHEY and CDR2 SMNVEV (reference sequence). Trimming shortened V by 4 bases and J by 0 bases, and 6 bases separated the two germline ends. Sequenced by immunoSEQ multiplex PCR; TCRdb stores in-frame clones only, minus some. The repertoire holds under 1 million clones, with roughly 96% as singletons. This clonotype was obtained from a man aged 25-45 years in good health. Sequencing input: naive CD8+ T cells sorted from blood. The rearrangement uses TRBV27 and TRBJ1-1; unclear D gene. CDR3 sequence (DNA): TGTGCCAGCAGTTGGGGAGTGAACACTGAAGCTTTCTTT. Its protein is CASSWGVNTEAFF.